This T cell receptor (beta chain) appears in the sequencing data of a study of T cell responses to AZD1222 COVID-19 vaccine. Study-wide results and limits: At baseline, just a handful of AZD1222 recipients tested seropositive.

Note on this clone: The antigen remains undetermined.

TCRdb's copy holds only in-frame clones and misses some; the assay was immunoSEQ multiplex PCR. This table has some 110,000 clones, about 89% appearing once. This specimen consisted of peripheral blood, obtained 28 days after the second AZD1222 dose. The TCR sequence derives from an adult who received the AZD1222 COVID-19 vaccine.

The CDR3 DNA reads as TGTGCCAGCAGTAACCTGGACAGCTACAATCAGCCCCAGCATTTT. Translating it yields CASSNLDSYNQPQHF. J is TRBJ1-5 and V is TRBV27; weak D call: TRBD1 (6 bases). V gave up 5 bases and J gave up 3 bases, with 14 bases separating them. The CDR3 contains 15 residues. Germline CDR1 reads MNHEY; CDR2 reads SMNVEV (reference sequence).